This TCR beta chain appears in the sequencing data of a study of shared clonotypes between healthy human individuals. Assay: immunoSEQ multiplex PCR; the TCRdb copy retains only in-frame clones and omits some. The repertoire holds approximately 980,000 clones, with 76% as singletons. What was sequenced was memory CD4+ T cells sorted from blood. Described subset: CD45RA-negative fraction. The sequence came from a man aged 18 to 35 in good health.

The CDR3 here is CSVLQLYGYTF. The CDR3, as DNA: TGCAGTGTTTTGCAGCTGTATGGCTACACCTTC. The chain carries TRBV20-1 and TRBJ1-2; D is uncertain. Germline CDR1 and CDR2: DFQATT and SNEGSKA (reference sequence). The CDR3 is 11 residues long. V was shortened by 7 bases and J by 5 bases, with 11 bases between the two germline ends.